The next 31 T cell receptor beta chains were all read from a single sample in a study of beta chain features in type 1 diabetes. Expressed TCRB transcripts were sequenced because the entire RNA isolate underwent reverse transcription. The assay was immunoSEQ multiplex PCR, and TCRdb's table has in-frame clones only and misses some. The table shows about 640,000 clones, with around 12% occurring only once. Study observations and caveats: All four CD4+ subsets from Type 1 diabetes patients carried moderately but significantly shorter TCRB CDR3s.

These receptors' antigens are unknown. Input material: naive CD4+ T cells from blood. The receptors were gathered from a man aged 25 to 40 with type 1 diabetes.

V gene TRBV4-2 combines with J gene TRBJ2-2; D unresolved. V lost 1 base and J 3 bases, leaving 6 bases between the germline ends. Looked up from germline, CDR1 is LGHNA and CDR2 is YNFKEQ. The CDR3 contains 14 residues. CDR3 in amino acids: CASSQGKDTGELFF. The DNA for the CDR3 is TGTGCCAGCAGCCAAGGGAAAGACACCGGGGAGCTGTTTTTT.

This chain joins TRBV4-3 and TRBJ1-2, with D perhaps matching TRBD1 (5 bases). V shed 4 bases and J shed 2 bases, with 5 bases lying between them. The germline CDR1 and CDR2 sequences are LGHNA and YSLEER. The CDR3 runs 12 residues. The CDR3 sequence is CASSRDNYGYTF. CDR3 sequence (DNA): TGCGCCAGCAGCCGGGACAACTATGGCTACACCTTC.

Written as DNA, the CDR3 is TGTGCCAGCAGTCGGGAGACAGGACGTAGTGGCTACACCTTC. It translates to CASSRETGRSGYTF. The V and J genes are TRBV27 and TRBJ1-2, with D tentatively TRBD1 (6 bases). The V end lost 5 bases, the J end lost 7 bases, and 17 bases lay between the germline ends. Per the germline V gene, CDR1 is MNHEY and CDR2 is SMNVEV (reference sequence). The CDR3 has 14 amino acids.

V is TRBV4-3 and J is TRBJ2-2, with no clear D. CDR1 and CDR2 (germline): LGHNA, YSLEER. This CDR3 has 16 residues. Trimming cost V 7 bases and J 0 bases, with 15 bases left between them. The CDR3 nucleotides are TGCGCCAGCAAGGAAAACAGCTTCGCGAACACCGGGGAGCTGTTTTTT. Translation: CASKENSFANTGELFF.

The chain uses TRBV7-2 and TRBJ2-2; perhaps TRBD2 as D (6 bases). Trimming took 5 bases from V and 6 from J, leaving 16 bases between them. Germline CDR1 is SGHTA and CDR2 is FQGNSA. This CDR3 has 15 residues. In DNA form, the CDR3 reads TGTGCCAGCAGCCGGCCTGGGAGGCTCGCCGGGGAGCTGTTTTTT. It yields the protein CASSRPGRLAGELFF.

CDR3 DNA: TGTGCCAGTCGACTAGCGGACAATGAGCAGTTCTTC. This gives the protein CASRLADNEQFF. The chain couples TRBV5-6 to TRBJ2-1; 9 bases agree with TRBD2. CDR1 and CDR2 (germline): SGHDT, YYEEEE. The CDR3 totals 12 residues. Unmatched junction bases numbered 2, after V lost 8 bases and J lost 5 bases. The full variable domain, in which reference TRBV5-6 and TRBJ2-1 provide the parts outside the CDR3, is DAGVTQSPTHLIKTRGQQVTLRCSPKSGHDTVSWYQQALGQGPQFIFQYYEEEERQRGNFPDRFSGHQFPNYSSELNVNALLLGDSALYLCASRLADNEQFFGPGTRLTVL.

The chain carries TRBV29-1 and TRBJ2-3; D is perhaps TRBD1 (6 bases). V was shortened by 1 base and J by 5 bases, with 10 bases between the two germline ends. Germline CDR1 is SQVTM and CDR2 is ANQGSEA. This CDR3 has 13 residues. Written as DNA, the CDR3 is TGCAGCGTTGAAGCTGGCAGGGGAGATACGCAGTATTTT. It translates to CSVEAGRGDTQYF.

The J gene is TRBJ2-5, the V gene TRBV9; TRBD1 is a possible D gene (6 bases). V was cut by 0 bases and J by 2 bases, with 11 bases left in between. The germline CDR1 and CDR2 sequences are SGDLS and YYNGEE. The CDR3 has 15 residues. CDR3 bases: TGTGCCAGCAGCGTAGGGACAGACTTTCAAGAGACCCAGTACTTC. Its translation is CASSVGTDFQETQYF.

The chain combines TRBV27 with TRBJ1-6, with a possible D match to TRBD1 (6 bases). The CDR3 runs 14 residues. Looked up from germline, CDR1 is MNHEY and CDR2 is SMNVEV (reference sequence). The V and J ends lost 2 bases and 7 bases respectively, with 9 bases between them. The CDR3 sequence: CASSLGGGNSPLHF. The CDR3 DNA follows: TGTGCCAGCAGTTTAGGGGGCGGCAATTCACCCCTCCACTTT.

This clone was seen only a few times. CDR3 DNA sequence: TGTGCCAGTACCTTGGGGAACACTGAAGCTTTCTTT. It codes for CASTLGNTEAFF. The gene calls are TRBV19 and TRBJ1-1; D gene unclear. CDR1 is LNHDA and CDR2 is SQIVND in the germline V gene (reference sequence). Trimming removed 7 bases at V and 1 base at J, with 7 bases between. The CDR3 runs 12 residues.

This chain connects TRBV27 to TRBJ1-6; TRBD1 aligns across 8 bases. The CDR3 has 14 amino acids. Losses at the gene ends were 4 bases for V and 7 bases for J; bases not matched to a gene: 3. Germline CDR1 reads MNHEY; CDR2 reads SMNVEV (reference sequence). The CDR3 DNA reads TGTGCCAGCAGTTATGACAGGGGAAATTCACCCCTCCACTTT. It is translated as CASSYDRGNSPLHF.

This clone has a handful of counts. For the CDR3, the DNA is TGTGCCAGCAGCGGCCCCGGGACGAACTACGAGCAGTACTTC. Encoded protein: CASSGPGTNYEQYF. The genes are TRBV9 and TRBJ2-7, with D perhaps matching TRBD1 or TRBD2 (5 bases each). The V and J ends lost 3 bases and 3 bases respectively, with 13 bases between them. CDR1 is SGDLS, CDR2 YYNGEE, per germline. CDR3 size: 14 residues.

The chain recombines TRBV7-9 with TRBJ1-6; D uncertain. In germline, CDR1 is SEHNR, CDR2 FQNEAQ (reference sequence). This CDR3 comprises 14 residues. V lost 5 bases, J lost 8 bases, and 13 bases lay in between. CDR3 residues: CASSTWAGDSPLHF. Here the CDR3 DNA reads TGTGCCAGCAGCACCTGGGCGGGCGATTCACCCCTCCACTTT.

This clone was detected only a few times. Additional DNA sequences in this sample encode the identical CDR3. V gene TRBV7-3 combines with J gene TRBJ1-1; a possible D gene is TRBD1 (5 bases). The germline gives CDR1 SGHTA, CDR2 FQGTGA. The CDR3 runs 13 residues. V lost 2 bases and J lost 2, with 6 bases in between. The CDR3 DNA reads TGTGCCAGCAGCTTACAGGGTAACACTGAAGCTTTCTTT. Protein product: CASSLQGNTEAFF. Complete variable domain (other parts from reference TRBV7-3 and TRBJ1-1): GAGVSQTPSNKVTEKGKYVELRCDPISGHTALYWYRQSLGQGPEFLIYFQGTGAADDSGLPNDRFFAVRPEGSVSTLKIQRTERGDSAVYLCASSLQGNTEAFFGQGTRLTVV.

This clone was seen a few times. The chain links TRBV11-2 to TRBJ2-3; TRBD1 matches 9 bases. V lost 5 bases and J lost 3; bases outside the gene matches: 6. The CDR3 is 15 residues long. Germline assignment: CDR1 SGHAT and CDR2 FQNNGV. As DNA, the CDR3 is TGTGCCAGCAGCAAGCCGGGACAGGGAACAGATACGCAGTATTTT. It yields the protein CASSKPGQGTDTQYF. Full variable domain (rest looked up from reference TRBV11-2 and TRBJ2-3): EAGVAQSPRYKIIEKRQSVAFWCNPISGHATLYWYQQILGQGPKLLIQFQNNGVVDDSQLPKDRFSAERLKGVDSTLKIQPAKLEDSAVYLCASSKPGQGTDTQYFGPGTRLTVL.

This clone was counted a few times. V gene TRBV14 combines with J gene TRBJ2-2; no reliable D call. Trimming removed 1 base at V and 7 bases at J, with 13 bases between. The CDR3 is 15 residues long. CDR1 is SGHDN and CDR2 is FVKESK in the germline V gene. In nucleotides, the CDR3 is TGTGCCAGCAGCCAAGCTCTCAGATCCGGCGGGGAGCTGTTTTTT. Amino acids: CASSQALRSGGELFF.

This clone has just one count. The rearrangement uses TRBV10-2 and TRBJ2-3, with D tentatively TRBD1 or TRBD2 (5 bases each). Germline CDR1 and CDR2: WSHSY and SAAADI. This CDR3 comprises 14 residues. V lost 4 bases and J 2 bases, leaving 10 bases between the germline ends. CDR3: CASSGGADTDTQYF. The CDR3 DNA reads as TGCGCCAGCAGTGGAGGGGCGGACACAGATACGCAGTATTTT.

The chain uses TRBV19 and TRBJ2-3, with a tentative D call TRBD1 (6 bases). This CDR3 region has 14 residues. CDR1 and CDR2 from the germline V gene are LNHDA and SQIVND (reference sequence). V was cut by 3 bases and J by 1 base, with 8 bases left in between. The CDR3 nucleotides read TGTGCCAGTAGTATCAGGGGCCGCACAGATACGCAGTATTTT. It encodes CASSIRGRTDTQYF.

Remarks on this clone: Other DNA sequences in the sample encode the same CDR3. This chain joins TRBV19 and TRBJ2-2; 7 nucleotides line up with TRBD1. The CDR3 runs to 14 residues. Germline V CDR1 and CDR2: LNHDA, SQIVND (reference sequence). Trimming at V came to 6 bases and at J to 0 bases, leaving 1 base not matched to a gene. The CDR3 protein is CASSGTANTGELFF. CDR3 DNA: TGTGCCAGTAGCGGGACAGCGAACACCGGGGAGCTGTTTTTT. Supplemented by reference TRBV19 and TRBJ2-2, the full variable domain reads DGGITQSPKYLFRKEGQNVTLSCEQNLNHDAMYWYRQDPGQGLRLIYYSQIVNDFQKGDIAEGYSVSREKKESFPLTVTSAQKNPTAFYLCASSGTANTGELFFGEGSRLTVL.

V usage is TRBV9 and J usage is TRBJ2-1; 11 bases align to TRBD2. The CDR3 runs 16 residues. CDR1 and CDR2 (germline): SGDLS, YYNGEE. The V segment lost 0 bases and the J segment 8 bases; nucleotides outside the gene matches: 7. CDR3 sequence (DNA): TGTGCCAGCAGCGTAGCTAGCGGGGGGTCTGCGTATGAGCAGTTCTTC. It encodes CASSVASGGSAYEQFF.

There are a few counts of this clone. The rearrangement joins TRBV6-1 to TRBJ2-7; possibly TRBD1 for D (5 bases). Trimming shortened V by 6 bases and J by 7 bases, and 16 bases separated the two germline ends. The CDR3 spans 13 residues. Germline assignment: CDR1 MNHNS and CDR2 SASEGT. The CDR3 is CASRDTTQREQYF. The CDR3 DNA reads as TGTGCCAGCAGGGACACAACTCAACGGGAGCAGTACTTC.

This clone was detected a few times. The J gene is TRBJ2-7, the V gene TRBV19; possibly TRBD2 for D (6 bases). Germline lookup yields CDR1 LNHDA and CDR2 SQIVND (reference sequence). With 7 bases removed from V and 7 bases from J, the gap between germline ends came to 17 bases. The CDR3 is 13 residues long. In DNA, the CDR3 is TGTGCCAGTACCCTAACCCACGGGAGTGAGCAGTACTTC. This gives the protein CASTLTHGSEQYF.

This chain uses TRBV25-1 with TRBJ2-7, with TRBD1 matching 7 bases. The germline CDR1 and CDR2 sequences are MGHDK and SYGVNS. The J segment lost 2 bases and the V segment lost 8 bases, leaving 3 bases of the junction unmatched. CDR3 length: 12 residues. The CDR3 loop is CASGQDPYEQYF. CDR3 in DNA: TGTGCCAGCGGACAGGATCCCTACGAGCAGTACTTC.

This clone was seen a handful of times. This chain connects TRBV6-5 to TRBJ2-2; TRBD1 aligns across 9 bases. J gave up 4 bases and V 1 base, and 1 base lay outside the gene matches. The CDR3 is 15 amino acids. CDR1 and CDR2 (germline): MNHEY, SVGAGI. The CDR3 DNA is TGTGCCAGCAGTTACTTGGACAGGGGCACCGGGGAGCTGTTTTTT. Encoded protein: CASSYLDRGTGELFF.

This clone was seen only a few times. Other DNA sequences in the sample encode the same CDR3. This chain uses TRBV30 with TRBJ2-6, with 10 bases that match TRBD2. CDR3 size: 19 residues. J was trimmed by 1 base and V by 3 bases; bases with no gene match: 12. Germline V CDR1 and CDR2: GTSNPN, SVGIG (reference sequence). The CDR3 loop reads CAWRRPGLAGVSGANVLTF. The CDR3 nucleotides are TGTGCCTGGAGGCGGCCTGGGCTAGCGGGGGTGTCTGGGGCCAACGTCCTGACTTTC. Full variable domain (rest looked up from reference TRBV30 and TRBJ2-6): SQTIHQWPATLVQPVGSPLSLECTVEGTSNPNLYWYRQAAGRGLQLLFYSVGIGQISSEVPQNLSASRPQDRQFILSSKKLLLSDSGFYLCAWRRPGLAGVSGANVLTFGAGSRLTVL.

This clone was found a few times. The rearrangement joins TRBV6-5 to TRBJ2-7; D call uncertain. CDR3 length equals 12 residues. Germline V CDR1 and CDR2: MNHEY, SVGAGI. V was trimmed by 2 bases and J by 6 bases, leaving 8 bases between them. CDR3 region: CASSYGFGEQYF. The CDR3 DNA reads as TGTGCCAGCAGTTACGGGTTCGGCGAGCAGTACTTC.

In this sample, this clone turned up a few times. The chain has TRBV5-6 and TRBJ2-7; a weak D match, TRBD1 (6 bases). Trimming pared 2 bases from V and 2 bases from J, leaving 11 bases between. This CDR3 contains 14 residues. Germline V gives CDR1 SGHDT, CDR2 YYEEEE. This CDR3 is CASSFGRGAYEQYF. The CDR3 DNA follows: TGTGCCAGCAGCTTTGGCAGGGGCGCCTACGAGCAGTACTTC.

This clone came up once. CDR3 in amino acids: CASSQSWGAGTDTQYF. The CDR3 coding sequence is TGTGCCAGCAGCCAAAGCTGGGGGGCGGGCACAGATACGCAGTATTTT. The chain links TRBV7-9 to TRBJ2-3; D possibly matches TRBD1 or TRBD2 (6 bases each). The CDR3 spans 16 residues. CDR1 SEHNR and CDR2 FQNEAQ come from the germline V gene (reference sequence). V shed 5 bases and J shed 1 base, with 16 bases lying between them.

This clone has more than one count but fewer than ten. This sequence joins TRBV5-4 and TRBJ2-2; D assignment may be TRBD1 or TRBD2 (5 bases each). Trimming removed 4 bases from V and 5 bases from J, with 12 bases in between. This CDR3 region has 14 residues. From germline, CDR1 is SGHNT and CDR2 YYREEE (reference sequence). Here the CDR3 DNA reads TGTGCCAGCAGCCGGGGACGGACGACCGGGGAGCTGTTTTTT. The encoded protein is CASSRGRTTGELFF.

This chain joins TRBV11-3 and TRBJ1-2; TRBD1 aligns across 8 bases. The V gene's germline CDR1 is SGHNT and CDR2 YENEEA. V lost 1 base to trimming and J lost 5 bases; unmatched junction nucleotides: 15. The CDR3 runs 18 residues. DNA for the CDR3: TGTGCCAGCAGCTTAGCCCCTCCGGGACAGGAAGCGGGTTATGGCTACACCTTC. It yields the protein CASSLAPPGQEAGYGYTF.

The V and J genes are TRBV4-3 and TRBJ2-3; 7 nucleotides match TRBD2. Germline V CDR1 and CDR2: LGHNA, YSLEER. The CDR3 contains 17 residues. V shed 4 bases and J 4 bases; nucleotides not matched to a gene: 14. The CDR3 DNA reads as TGCGCCAGCAGCCGGCGACCCCCAAGCGGGGTAGCAGATACGCAGTATTTT. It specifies CASSRRPPSGVADTQYF.